Listed here are 26 T cell receptor beta chains from one sample, sequenced in a study of control samples from healthy donors and cancer patients. Sequencing used immunoSEQ multiplex PCR; TCRdb keeps in-frame clones, though not all of them. Here the sample spans fewer than 95,000 clones, 85% to 90% being singletons. Sequenced material: blood. These receptors originate from a woman in her 50s in good health.

The rearrangement joins TRBV7-8 to TRBJ2-3; possible D gene TRBD1, 7 bases. This CDR3 comprises 15 residues. V lost 5 bases, J lost 3 bases, and 15 bases lay in between. In germline, CDR1 is SGHVS, CDR2 FQNEAQ. CDR3 sequence reads: CASSLRQGGTDTQYF. For the CDR3, the DNA is TGTGCCAGCAGCCTGAGACAGGGAGGAACAGATACGCAGTATTTT.

The chain is built from TRBV4-3 and TRBJ1-2; D gene uncertain. V lost 1 base, J lost 8 bases, and 11 bases lay in between. The CDR3 has 13 residues. The germline CDR1 and CDR2 sequences are LGHNA and YSLEER. The CDR3 DNA is TGCGCCAGCAGCCAAGGGAGGGCTGGCGGCTACACCTTC. As protein: CASSQGRAGGYTF.

This chain joins TRBV6-5 and TRBJ1-4; the D gene is possibly TRBD1 (6 bases). CDR3 length: 15 amino acids. Germline CDR1 is MNHEY and CDR2 is SVGAGI. V lost 5 bases to trimming and J lost 3 bases, with 13 bases between them. DNA for the CDR3: TGTGCCAGCAGTCAGCAACAGGGTTCTAATGAAAAACTGTTTTTT. Translating gives CASSQQQGSNEKLFF.

The rearrangement uses TRBV4-3 and TRBJ2-7; perhaps TRBD1 as D (6 bases). CDR3 length: 17 residues. Trimming stripped 0 bases from V and 5 bases from J, with 20 bases between. The V gene's germline CDR1 is LGHNA and CDR2 YSLEER. Written as DNA, the CDR3 is TGCGCCAGCAGCCAAGATAGAAGTTGGCAGGGGATGCACGAGCAGTACTTC. This sequence encodes CASSQDRSWQGMHEQYF.

Here the CDR3 DNA reads TGTGCCAGCAGCGTAGGAGTTACCGGGGAGCTGTTTTTT. Amino acid sequence: CASSVGVTGELFF. V and J are TRBV9 and TRBJ2-2; D unresolved. The germline V and J ends were trimmed by 0 bases and 5 bases, with 5 bases remaining between them. This CDR3 is 13 amino acids long. Germline V gene lookup returns CDR1 SGDLS and CDR2 YYNGEE.

CDR3 in DNA: TGTGCTAGTGGTTTGGGACAGGGGGCTTACGGGGAGCTGTTTTTT. It specifies CASGLGQGAYGELFF. The chain employs TRBV12-5 and TRBJ2-2; 10 bases map to TRBD1. CDR1 LGHNT and CDR2 FRNRAP come from the germline V gene. The CDR3 is made up of 15 amino acids. V was pared by 1 base and J by 7 bases, with 3 bases of the junction left unmatched.

This clone appeared a single time. V and J are TRBV5-1 and TRBJ2-3; the match to TRBD1 covers 10 bases. Looked up from germline, CDR1 is SGHRS and CDR2 is YFSETQ. CDR3 length: 16 residues. V trimming: 7 bases; J trimming: 0 bases; junction bases outside the gene matches: 8. CDR3 in amino acids: CASGTGVRSSTDTQYF. CDR3 coding DNA: TGCGCCAGCGGGACAGGGGTCAGATCTAGCACAGATACGCAGTATTTT.

The chain employs TRBV3-1 (or the pseudogene TRBV3-2) and TRBJ1-4; tentative D call: TRBD1 (5 bases). Between the trimmed V and J ends, which lost 2 bases and 0 bases, there was a span of 7 bases. The CDR3 covers 15 residues. In germline, CDR1 is LGHDT, CDR2 YNNKEL (reference sequence). In DNA, the CDR3 is TGTGCCAGCAGCCAACCGACAGCAACTAATGAAAAACTGTTTTTT. This gives the protein CASSQPTATNEKLFF.

This clone has only a few counts. The J gene is TRBJ2-7, the V gene TRBV10-1; TRBD1 is a possible D gene (6 bases). Germline V lookup: CDR1 WNHNN, CDR2 SYGVQD (reference sequence). Between the trimmed V and J ends, which lost 6 bases and 1 base, there was a span of 13 bases. This CDR3 has 14 residues. CDR3 in amino acids: CASRTLGGSYEQYF. In DNA form, the CDR3 reads TGCGCCAGCAGGACCCTAGGGGGATCCTACGAGCAGTACTTC.

The rearrangement uses TRBV7-2 and TRBJ1-2, with TRBD1 as a possible D gene (5 bases). CDR1 and CDR2 from the germline V gene are SGHTA and FQGNSA. The V end lost 0 bases, the J end lost 4 bases, and 21 bases lay between the germline ends. The CDR3 extends over 18 amino acids. CDR3 nucleotide sequence: TGTGCCAGCAGCTTAGCCGGACCCGGGACCACGGCTACCTATGGCTACACCTTC. Its protein is CASSLAGPGTTATYGYTF.

The chain joins TRBV5-1 to TRBJ2-3; possibly TRBD2 for D (6 bases). Germline V gives CDR1 SGHRS, CDR2 YFSETQ. The CDR3 loop spans 14 amino acids. V shed 5 bases and J shed 4 bases, with 14 bases lying between them. The CDR3 DNA reads TGCGCCAGCAGGCCCGGCGGGGCCGCAGATACGCAGTATTTT. Its protein is CASRPGGAADTQYF.

The J gene is TRBJ1-4, the V gene TRBV15, with D unresolved. Trimming shortened V by 1 base and J by 8 bases, and 11 bases separated the two germline ends. The CDR3 runs to 14 residues. The germline CDR1 and CDR2 sequences are LNHNV and YYDKDF (reference sequence). For the CDR3, the DNA is TGTGCCACCAGCAGAGCGGGAAAGAGGGAAAAACTGTTTTTT. Encoded protein: CATSRAGKREKLFF.

The chain links TRBV19 to TRBJ1-1; perhaps TRBD1 as D (5 bases). Per the germline V gene, CDR1 is LNHDA and CDR2 is SQIVND (reference sequence). Trimming took 6 bases from V and 6 from J, leaving 14 bases between them. The CDR3 has 13 residues. CDR3 residues: CASSWGREAEAFF. The CDR3 DNA reads as TGTGCCAGTAGCTGGGGCAGGGAGGCTGAAGCTTTCTTT.

The chain couples TRBV7-9 to TRBJ1-5; 8 bases match TRBD1. The CDR3 is made up of 16 amino acids. From germline, CDR1 is SEHNR and CDR2 FQNEAQ (reference sequence). Trimming at V came to 5 bases and at J to 1 base, leaving 7 bases not matched to a gene. This CDR3 is CASSRYRGISNQPQHF. The CDR3 DNA sequence: TGTGCCAGCAGCCGTTACAGGGGGATCAGCAATCAGCCCCAGCATTTT. Drawing the rest from reference TRBV7-9 and TRBJ1-5, the complete variable domain is DTGVSQNPRHKITKRGQNVTFRCDPISEHNRLYWYRQTLGQGPEFLTYFQNEAQLEKSRLLSDRFSAERPKGSFSTLEIQRTEQGDSAMYLCASSRYRGISNQPQHFGDGTRLSIL.

The V gene is TRBV6-2 or TRBV6-3, the J gene TRBJ1-5; weak D call: TRBD1 (5 bases). Between the trimmed V and J ends, which lost 5 bases and 6 bases, there was a span of 14 bases. The CDR3 covers 14 residues. Germline CDR1 and CDR2: MNHEY and SVGEGT. The chain's CDR3 is CASSDGQLSQPQHF. The DNA of the CDR3 is TGTGCCAGCAGTGACGGACAATTAAGTCAGCCCCAGCATTTT.

The chain employs TRBV19 and TRBJ2-1; 8 nucleotides match TRBD1. CDR3 length: 14 residues. J gave up 14 bases and V 6 bases, and 15 bases lay outside the gene matches. Germline V CDR1 and CDR2: LNHDA, SQIVND (reference sequence). CDR3 bases: TGTGCCAGTAGCAATCGCCCATCCACGGGACAGGAGTTCTTC. It is translated as CASSNRPSTGQEFF. Looking up the rest from reference TRBV19 and TRBJ2-1 gives the full variable domain: DGGITQSPKYLFRKEGQNVTLSCEQNLNHDAMYWYRQDPGQGLRLIYYSQIVNDFQKGDIAEGYSVSREKKESFPLTVTSAQKNPTAFYLCASSNRPSTGQEFFGPGTRLTVL.

J is TRBJ2-3 and V is TRBV19, with 9 bases aligning to TRBD1. The trim removed 6 bases at V and 5 bases at J, leaving 6 bases unmatched. This CDR3 has 14 residues. Germline-derived CDR1 and CDR2 are LNHDA and SQIVND (reference sequence). The CDR3 reads CASSRDRDRDTQYF. CDR3 DNA sequence: TGTGCCAGTAGCCGGGACAGGGACAGAGATACGCAGTATTTT.

This chain uses TRBV18 with TRBJ1-5, with no clear D. V was cut by 8 bases and J by 0 bases, with 14 bases left in between. Per germline, CDR1 KGHSH and CDR2 LQKENI. The CDR3 has 15 residues. The CDR3 nucleotides are TGTGCCAGCGCCCAAGGGCGGGATAGCAATCAGCCCCAGCATTTT. Translation: CASAQGRDSNQPQHF.

The chain is built from TRBV12-3 or TRBV12-4 and TRBJ1-2; D remains unclear. This CDR3 region has 13 residues. V lost 2 bases and J 4 bases, leaving 8 bases between the germline ends. The DNA of the CDR3 is TGTGCCAGCAGTTTACGGCCAGCCTATGGCTACACCTTC. Protein product: CASSLRPAYGYTF.

This rearrangement joins TRBV10-3 to TRBJ1-5; D is undetermined. The V gene's germline CDR1 is ENHRY and CDR2 SYGVKD. The CDR3 extends over 14 amino acids. V gave up 3 bases and J gave up 7 bases, with 13 bases separating them. CDR3 in DNA: TGTGCCATCAGTGAACGGGGAGATACGCAGCCCCAGCATTTT. Its translation: CAISERGDTQPQHF.

The rearrangement joins TRBV27 to TRBJ1-1; tentatively, D is TRBD1 (5 bases). Germline CDR1 and CDR2: MNHEY and SMNVEV (reference sequence). The length of the CDR3 is 15 residues. Deletions cut 1 base from V and 10 bases from J, with 19 bases between. Written as DNA, the CDR3 is TGTGCCAGCAGTTTATTAGACGGTGGGGTTCAGGGAGCTTTCTTT. It translates to CASSLLDGGVQGAFF.

The chain employs TRBV7-2 and TRBJ2-7; D possibly corresponds to TRBD2 (7 bases). The germline CDR1 and CDR2 sequences are SGHTA and FQGNSA. The CDR3 spans 15 residues. V dropped 0 bases and J dropped 7 bases, with 16 bases sitting between them. In nucleotides, the CDR3 is TGTGCCAGCAGCTTAGCGCTTGGGGGGGGCTGGGAGCAGTACTTC. It yields the protein CASSLALGGGWEQYF. Full variable domain (outside the CDR3, taken from reference TRBV7-2 and TRBJ2-7): GAGVSQSPSNKVTEKGKDVELRCDPISGHTALYWYRQSLGQGLEFLIYFQGNSAPDKSGLPSDRFSAERTGGSVSTLTIQRTQQEDSAVYLCASSLALGGGWEQYFGPGTRLTVT.

The V gene is TRBV2, the J gene TRBJ2-1; D is possibly TRBD1 or TRBD2 (7 bases each). V was cut by 2 bases and J by 6 bases, with 17 bases left in between. This CDR3 is 16 amino acids long. Germline CDR1 reads SNHLY; CDR2 reads FYNNEI. CDR3 nucleotide sequence: TGTGCCAGCAGTGAACCCGGACTAGGGGGCCCCAATGAGCAGTTCTTC. Amino acids: CASSEPGLGGPNEQFF.

J is TRBJ2-7 and V is TRBV18; D unclear. Germline V gene lookup returns CDR1 KGHSH and CDR2 LQKENI. The CDR3 contains 14 residues. V was pared by 0 bases and J by 2 bases, with 8 bases between. This CDR3 reads CASSPPVGTYEQYF. Written as DNA, the CDR3 is TGTGCCAGCTCACCACCGGTAGGTACCTACGAGCAGTACTTC.

The chain uses TRBV11-2 and TRBJ1-5, with D maybe TRBD1 (6 bases). This CDR3 has 13 residues. Per the germline V gene, CDR1 is SGHAT and CDR2 is FQNNGV. Trimming pared 0 bases from V and 7 bases from J, leaving 7 bases between. CDR3 DNA sequence: TGTGCCAGCAGCTTAGAACAGGGACAGCCCCAGCATTTT. Its translation is CASSLEQGQPQHF.

The genes are TRBV9 and TRBJ2-1, with TRBD1 matching over 7 bases. V was clipped by 4 bases and J by 0 bases; unmatched bases: 13. The CDR3 sequence is 18 residues long. Per germline, CDR1 SGDLS and CDR2 YYNGEE. The CDR3 is CASSPSIGQAFSYNEQFF. The CDR3 DNA reads TGTGCCAGCAGCCCCTCGATAGGACAGGCCTTCTCCTACAATGAGCAGTTCTTC. The variable domain in full, with the rest retrieved from reference TRBV9 and TRBJ2-1, is DSGVTQTPKHLITATGQRVTLRCSPRSGDLSVYWYQQSLDQGLQFLIQYYNGEERAKGNILERFSAQQFPDLHSELNLSSLELGDSALYFCASSPSIGQAFSYNEQFFGPGTRLTVL.